This T cell receptor (beta chain) was profiled in a study of T cell clonality in common variable immunodeficiency. General study findings and limits: Fewer TCRbeta clones were shared among CVID subjects than controls.

At least ten counts were recorded for this clone. The antigen remains undetermined. TCRdb's copy holds only in-frame clones and misses some; the assay was immunoSEQ multiplex PCR. This repertoire lists tens of thousands of clones without singletons; less than 4% sits in the top ten. The clonotype was recovered from a person aged 18 to 75 in good health. Material: peripheral blood mononuclear cells.

The sequenced CDR3 bases are TGTGCCAGCAGTTACGGGGACATCTACGAG. It codes for CASSYGDIYE. The full CDR3 is CASSYGDIYEQYF. The rearrangement joins TRBV6-2 or TRBV6-3 to TRBJ2-7; the D gene is possibly TRBD1 (6 bases). With the read ending 3 residues before the CDR3 end, the germline J gene is used to fill in that end. The CDR3 contains 13 residues. CDR1 and CDR2 (germline): MNHEY, SVGEGT. Between the trimmed V and J ends, which lost 2 bases and 3 bases, there was a span of 8 bases.